Following are 20 T cell receptor beta chains from one sample sequenced in a study of metastatic and nonmetastatic thyroid tumors (TCRdb year 2020). None of the patients had been given any treatment before thyroid surgery. Libraries were made using PCR. TCRdb names Illumina HiSeq 4000 as the instrument used. TCRdb reprocessing: public reads trimmed at Q25 with fastp, clones called with MiXCR, in-frame beta chains kept. The sample records tens of thousands of clones, 15% of which are singletons. The ten most abundant clones make up approximately 3.6% of the sample. The sample was blood. These receptors came from a female donor with papillary thyroid cancer or a benign thyroid nodule (not recorded which). Some clones in this sample may be carry-over from other donors' samples.

This clone was observed at least ten times. J is TRBJ1-5 and V is TRBV7-2, with unresolved D. The CDR3 contains 15 residues. Germline-derived CDR1 and CDR2 are SGHTA and FQGNSA. Trimming left V 1 base short and J 1 base short, with 8 bases between. The CDR3 DNA reads as TGTGCCAGCAGCTTAGTGGTTGGGAGCAATCAGCCCCAGCATTTT. The encoded protein is CASSLVVGSNQPQHF.

V and J are TRBV7-2 and TRBJ2-7; 7 bases match TRBD2. With V trimmed by 6 bases and J by 11 bases, 19 bases remained unmatched. CDR1 and CDR2 from the germline V gene are SGHTA and FQGNSA. The CDR3 runs 15 residues. The CDR3 region is CASSSWAGDRYKKYF. The DNA of the CDR3 is TGTGCCAGCAGTTCTTGGGCGGGAGATCGCTACAAGAAGTACTTC.

In this sample, this clone is medium-sized. This rearrangement joins TRBV28 to TRBJ2-7, with D perhaps assigned TRBD1 or TRBD2 (5 bases each). The CDR3 has 19 amino acids. Germline V gene data show CDR1 as MDHEN and CDR2 as SYDVKM. V lost 3 bases, J lost 6 bases, and 30 bases lay in between. CDR3 in DNA: TGTGCCAGCAGTTTGCCGGGGCAGGGTGGAGCAGTACCTTTAGTCGAGCAGTACTTC. Protein: CASSLPGQGGAVPLVEQYF.

This clone was counted ten times or more. This chain connects TRBV28 to TRBJ2-5; D may be TRBD1 (5 bases). The V and J ends lost 3 bases and 3 bases respectively, with 11 bases between them. Germline V gives CDR1 MDHEN, CDR2 SYDVKM. The CDR3 runs to 14 residues. The CDR3 sequence is CASSFGPGKETQYF. The CDR3 bases are TGTGCCAGCAGTTTTGGGCCAGGGAAAGAGACCCAGTACTTC.

A few counts support this clone. This chain's CDR3 is CASSDGTNNEQFF. The CDR3 nucleotides are TGTGCCAGCAGTGACGGGACAAACAATGAGCAGTTCTTC. The chain links TRBV6-4 to TRBJ2-1; perhaps TRBD1 as D (6 bases). The CDR3 has 13 amino acids. From germline, CDR1 is MRHNA and CDR2 SNTAGT. V was pared by 2 bases and J by 5 bases, with 7 bases between.

V is TRBV27 and J is TRBJ1-1, with TRBD1 identical over 8 bases. Germline assignment: CDR1 MNHEY and CDR2 SMNVEV (reference sequence). The CDR3 runs to 15 residues. Losses at the gene ends were 2 bases for V and 7 bases for J; bases not matched to a gene: 9. The CDR3 is CASSLTRGLLNEAFF. CDR3 coding DNA: TGTGCCAGCAGTTTAACCAGGGGGCTTTTGAATGAAGCTTTCTTT.

This clone was seen ten or more times. The chain joins TRBV28 to TRBJ1-1; D is ambiguous. Trimming took off 4 bases at V and 6 bases at J, with 12 bases between the two ends. The CDR3 runs to 13 residues. The germline gives CDR1 MDHEN, CDR2 SYDVKM. The CDR3 sequence: CASSSFQGSEAFF. CDR3 nucleotide sequence: TGTGCCAGCAGTTCCTTCCAAGGGTCTGAAGCTTTCTTT.

This clone has ten or more counts. The chain joins TRBV4-2 to TRBJ2-1, with TRBD1 identical over 8 bases. CDR3 length equals 16 residues. The germline CDR1 and CDR2 sequences are LGHNA and YNFKEQ. J lost 2 bases, V lost 4 bases, and 7 bases had no gene match. The CDR3 region is CASSRETGDTYNEQFF. CDR3 coding DNA: TGTGCCAGCAGCCGAGAGACAGGGGACACCTACAATGAGCAGTTCTTC.

The sample holds many counts of this clone. The V call is TRBV2, the J call TRBJ2-1; tentatively, D is TRBD2 (6 bases). In germline, CDR1 is SNHLY, CDR2 FYNNEI. V was shortened by 4 bases and J by 7 bases, with 11 bases between the two germline ends. The CDR3 runs 13 residues. CDR3 nucleotides: TGTGCCAGCAGTGTATCGGGAGTAAATGAGCAGTTCTTC. Translation: CASSVSGVNEQFF.

At least ten counts were recorded for this clone. V is TRBV5-8 and J is TRBJ1-2; no firm D call. Trimming cost V 0 bases and J 3 bases, with 6 bases left between them. The CDR3 has 13 residues. Per germline, CDR1 SGHTS and CDR2 YDEGEE. The CDR3 loop reads CASSLGRDYGYTF. The CDR3 DNA reads as TGTGCCAGCAGCTTGGGGAGAGACTATGGCTACACCTTC.

This clone occurred many times. The rearrangement links TRBV4-3 to TRBJ2-2; D not certain. CDR3 size: 16 residues. The germline CDR1 and CDR2 sequences are LGHNA and YSLEER. V dropped 0 bases and J dropped 0 bases, with 8 bases sitting between them. CDR3 in amino acids: CASSQEGGTNTGELFF. CDR3 bases: TGCGCCAGCAGCCAAGAAGGCGGAACGAACACCGGGGAGCTGTTTTTT.

This clone counts as medium-sized. V and J are TRBV28 and TRBJ2-7; TRBD2 aligns across 9 bases. The length of the CDR3 is 15 residues. With 3 bases clipped from V and 0 bases from J, the junction kept 3 bases outside the gene matches. The germline CDR1 and CDR2 sequences are MDHEN and SYDVKM. The CDR3 region is CASSLRLAVSYEQYF. In nucleotides, the CDR3 is TGTGCCAGCAGTTTGAGACTAGCGGTCTCCTACGAGCAGTACTTC.

Many counts were recorded for this clone. This chain links TRBV29-1 with TRBJ1-2; tentative D call: TRBD1 (6 bases). In germline, CDR1 is SQVTM, CDR2 ANQGSEA. The CDR3 covers 15 residues. V dropped 1 base and J dropped 8 bases, with 20 bases sitting between them. Here the CDR3 DNA reads TGCAGCGTTGAAGTATGGGGAAAGGGGGGTGAGGGCTACACCTTC. It is translated as CSVEVWGKGGEGYTF.

This clone ranks as medium-sized. The genes are TRBV28 and TRBJ1-6, with unresolved D. Germline CDR1 MDHEN, CDR2 SYDVKM. Between the trimmed V and J ends, which lost 2 bases and 3 bases, there was a span of 11 bases. CDR3 size: 16 residues. The CDR3 spells CASSLRTLDYNSPLHF. CDR3 in DNA: TGTGCCAGCAGTTTAAGAACACTAGACTATAATTCACCCCTCCACTTT.

DNA of the CDR3: TGTGCCAGCAGCTTAGGGATTTGTGGAACAGATACGCAGTATTTT. Its protein product is CASSLGICGTDTQYF. The gene calls are TRBV11-1 and TRBJ2-3; D is undetermined. Trimming shortened V by 1 base and J by 3 bases, and 11 bases separated the two germline ends. This CDR3 spans 15 amino acids. CDR1 and CDR2 from the germline V gene are SGHAT and FQDESV (reference sequence).

This clone appeared many times. The rearrangement joins TRBV2 to TRBJ2-1; TRBD2 is a possible D gene (6 bases). The CDR3 is 14 amino acids. Between the trimmed V and J ends, which lost 3 bases and 6 bases, there was a span of 12 bases. The V gene's germline CDR1 is SNHLY and CDR2 FYNNEI. The CDR3 DNA is TGTGCCAGCAGTGAGGAGGGAGTACTCAATGAGCAGTTCTTC. Its translation: CASSEEGVLNEQFF. Complete variable domain (other parts from reference TRBV2 and TRBJ2-1): EPEVTQTPSHQVTQMGQEVILRCVPISNHLYFYWYRQILGQKVEFLVSFYNNEISEKSEIFDDQFSVERPDGSNFTLKIRSTKLEDSAMYFCASSEEGVLNEQFFGPGTRLTVL.

Ten or more counts support this clone. The V call is TRBV11-1, the J call TRBJ1-2; 7 nucleotides match TRBD1. This CDR3 has 16 amino acids. Germline CDR1 is SGHAT and CDR2 is FQDESV (reference sequence). V was clipped by 5 bases and J by 3 bases; unmatched bases: 12. CDR3 nucleotide sequence: TGTGCCAGCAGCGACCTCCTGAACGGGACAGACTATGGCTACACCTTC. Its protein product is CASSDLLNGTDYGYTF.

This clone counts as medium-sized (0.01 to 0.1%). The same CDR3 arises from other DNA sequences in this sample as well. The chain joins TRBV6-5 to TRBJ2-7; no firm D call. CDR1 and CDR2 (germline): MNHEY, SVGAGI. CDR3 size: 13 residues. Between the trimmed V and J ends, which lost 2 bases and 1 base, there was a span of 6 bases. In DNA form, the CDR3 reads TGTGCCAGCAGTTACGGTGAATCCTACGAGCAGTACTTC. It codes for CASSYGESYEQYF.

The sample holds a few counts of this clone. This chain joins TRBV6-2 or TRBV6-3 and TRBJ1-5; D not resolved. Trimming stripped 6 bases from V and 9 bases from J, with 12 bases between. Germline CDR1 is MNHEY and CDR2 is SVGEGT. This CDR3 has 12 amino acids. CDR3 sequence: CASSQSDAPQHF. CDR3 sequence (DNA): TGTGCCAGCAGCCAGTCGGATGCGCCCCAGCATTTT.

The sample holds many counts of this clone. This chain links TRBV20-1 with TRBJ2-7; 7 bases agree with TRBD1. After removal of 3 bases from V and 5 bases from J, the junction contained 13 bases not matched to a gene. The CDR3 spans 15 residues. Germline V gene lookup returns CDR1 DFQATT and CDR2 SNEGSKA (reference sequence). The CDR3: CSARSRQGSSDEQYF. The CDR3 DNA reads as TGCAGTGCTAGGAGCCGACAGGGCTCGTCGGACGAGCAGTACTTC.